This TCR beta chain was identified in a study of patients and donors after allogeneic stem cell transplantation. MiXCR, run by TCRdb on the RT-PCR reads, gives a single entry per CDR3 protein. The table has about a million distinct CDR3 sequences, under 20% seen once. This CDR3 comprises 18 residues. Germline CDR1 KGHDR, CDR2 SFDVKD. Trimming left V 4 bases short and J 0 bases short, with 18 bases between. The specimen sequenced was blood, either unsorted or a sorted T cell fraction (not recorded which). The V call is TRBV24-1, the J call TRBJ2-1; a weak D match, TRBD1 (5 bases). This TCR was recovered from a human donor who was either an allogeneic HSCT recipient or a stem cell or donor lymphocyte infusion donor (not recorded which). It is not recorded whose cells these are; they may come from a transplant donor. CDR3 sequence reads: CATSDRRVDSSSYNEQFF. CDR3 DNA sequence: TGTGCCACCAGTGACCGAAGGGTAGACAGTAGCTCCTACAATGAGCAGTTCTTC.